The entry below gives a single TCR beta chain sequence along with its context. These data are taken from a study of blood T cell repertoires in COVID-19. The wider study: There were acute and convalescent COVID-19 samples, and they came from the United States, Italy and Spain. The cDNA or gDNA used as material had been derived from T cells, B-cell-depleted T cells, or PBMCs.

Sequenced by immunoSEQ multiplex PCR; TCRdb stores in-frame clones only, minus some. The repertoire consists of more than 200,000 clones, with about nine tenths occurring once and the leading ten covering approximately 2.5%. It was during active infection that Seattle patients were enrolled and then longitudinally followed. What was sequenced was peripheral blood. The clonotype was recovered from a young man with COVID-19, enrolled during active disease.

CDR3 protein: CASSFRQGNNSPLHF. CDR3 DNA sequence: TGTGCCAGCAGCTTTCGACAGGGGAACAATTCACCCCTCCACTTT. The rearrangement joins TRBV7-2 to TRBJ1-6; TRBD1 matches at 8 bases. J was trimmed by 7 bases and V by 3 bases; bases with no gene match: 5. CDR1 SGHTA and CDR2 FQGNSA come from the germline V gene. CDR3 size: 15 residues.